This T cell receptor beta chain was identified in a study of T cells expressing NK-cell markers. The CDR3 spans 14 residues. CDR1 and CDR2 (germline): MNHNS, SASEGT. A 5'RACE template switching approach incorporating UMIs was used to make TCR beta cDNA. TCRdb re-called the 5' RACE reads and gives one entry per CDR3 protein, without DNA. The listing contains roughly 350,000 distinct CDR3 sequences. The chain links TRBV6-1 to TRBJ1-4; TCRdb proposes TRBD1, but this gene call is untestable without DNA. Input material: blood T cells: a sorted CD56 or NKG2C T cell subset, CD4+ or CD8+ T cells, or bulk PBMC T cells (not recorded which). The receptor comes from a man between 18 and 69 years old in good health. CDR3 sequence reads: CASKGALGPEKLFF.